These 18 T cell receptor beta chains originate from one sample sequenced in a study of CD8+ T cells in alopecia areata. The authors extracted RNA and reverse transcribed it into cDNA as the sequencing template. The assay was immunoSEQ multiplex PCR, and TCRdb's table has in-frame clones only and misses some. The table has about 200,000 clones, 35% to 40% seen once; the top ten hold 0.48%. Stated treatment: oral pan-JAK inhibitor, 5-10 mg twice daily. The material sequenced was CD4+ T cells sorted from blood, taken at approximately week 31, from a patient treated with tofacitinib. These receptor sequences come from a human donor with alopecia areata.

DNA for the CDR3: TGCAGCGGTGGGGCTGGAAACACCATATATTTT. Its translation is CSGGAGNTIYF. This rearrangement joins TRBV29-1 to TRBJ1-3; D ambiguous. The CDR3 is 11 amino acids. Deletions cut 7 bases from V and 2 bases from J, with 6 bases between. Germline values: CDR1 SQVTM, CDR2 ANQGSEA.

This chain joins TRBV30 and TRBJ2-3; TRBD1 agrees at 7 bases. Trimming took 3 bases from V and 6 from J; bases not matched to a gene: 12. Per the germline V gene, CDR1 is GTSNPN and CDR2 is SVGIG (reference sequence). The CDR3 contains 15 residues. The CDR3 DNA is TGTGCCTGGAGGTTTAAAAGGGGGCGCGGGGATACGCAGTATTTT. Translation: CAWRFKRGRGDTQYF.

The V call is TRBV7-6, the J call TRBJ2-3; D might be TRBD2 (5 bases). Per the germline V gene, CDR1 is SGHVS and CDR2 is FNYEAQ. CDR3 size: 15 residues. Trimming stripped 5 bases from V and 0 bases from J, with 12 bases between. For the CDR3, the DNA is TGTGCCAGCAGCCAAAGCGGTTCTAGCACAGATACGCAGTATTTT. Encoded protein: CASSQSGSSTDTQYF.

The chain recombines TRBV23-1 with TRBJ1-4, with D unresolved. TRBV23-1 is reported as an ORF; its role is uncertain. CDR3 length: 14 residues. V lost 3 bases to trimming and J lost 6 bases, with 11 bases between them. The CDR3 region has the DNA TGCGCCAGCAGTCACCTGAACAGACATGAAAAACTGTTTTTT. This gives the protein CASSHLNRHEKLFF.

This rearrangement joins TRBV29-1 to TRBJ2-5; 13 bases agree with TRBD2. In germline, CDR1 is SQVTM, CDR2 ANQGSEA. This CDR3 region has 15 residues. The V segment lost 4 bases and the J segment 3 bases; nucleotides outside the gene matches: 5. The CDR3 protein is CSVGTSGRLKETQYF. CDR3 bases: TGCAGCGTTGGGACTAGCGGGAGACTAAAAGAGACCCAGTACTTC.

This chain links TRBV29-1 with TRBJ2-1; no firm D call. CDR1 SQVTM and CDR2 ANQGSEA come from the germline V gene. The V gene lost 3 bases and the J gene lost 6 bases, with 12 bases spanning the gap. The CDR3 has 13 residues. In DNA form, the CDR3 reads TGCAGCGTTGATAGCCCGGATATCAATGAGCAGTTCTTC. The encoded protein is CSVDSPDINEQFF.

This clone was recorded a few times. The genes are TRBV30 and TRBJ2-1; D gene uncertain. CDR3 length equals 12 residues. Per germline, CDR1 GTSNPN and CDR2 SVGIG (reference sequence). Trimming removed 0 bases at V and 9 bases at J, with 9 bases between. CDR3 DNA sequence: TGTGCCTGGAGTGTAATGAGGACTGAGCAGTTCTTC. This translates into CAWSVMRTEQFF. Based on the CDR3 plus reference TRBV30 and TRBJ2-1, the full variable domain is SQTIHQWPATLVQPVGSPLSLECTVEGTSNPNLYWYRQAAGRGLQLLFYSVGIGQISSEVPQNLSASRPQDRQFILSSKKLLLSDSGFYLCAWSVMRTEQFFGPGTRLTVL.

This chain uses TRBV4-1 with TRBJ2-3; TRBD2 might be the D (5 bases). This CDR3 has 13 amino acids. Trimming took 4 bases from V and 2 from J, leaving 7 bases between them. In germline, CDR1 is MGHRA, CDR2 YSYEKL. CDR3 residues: CASSRTVTDTQYF. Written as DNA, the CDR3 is TGCGCCAGCAGCCGGACTGTCACAGATACGCAGTATTTT.

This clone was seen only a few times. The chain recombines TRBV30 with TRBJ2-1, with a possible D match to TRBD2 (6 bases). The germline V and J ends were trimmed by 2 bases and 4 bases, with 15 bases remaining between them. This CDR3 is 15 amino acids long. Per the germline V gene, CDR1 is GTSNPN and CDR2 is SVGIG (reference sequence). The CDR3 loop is CAWSLEVAVYNEQFF. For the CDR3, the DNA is TGTGCCTGGAGTTTGGAGGTAGCGGTATACAATGAGCAGTTCTTC.

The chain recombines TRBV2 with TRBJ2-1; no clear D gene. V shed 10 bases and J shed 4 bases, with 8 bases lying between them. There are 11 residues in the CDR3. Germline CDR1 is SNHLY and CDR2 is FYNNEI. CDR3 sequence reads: CAIGPYNEQFF. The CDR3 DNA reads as TGTGCCATTGGGCCTTACAATGAGCAGTTCTTC.

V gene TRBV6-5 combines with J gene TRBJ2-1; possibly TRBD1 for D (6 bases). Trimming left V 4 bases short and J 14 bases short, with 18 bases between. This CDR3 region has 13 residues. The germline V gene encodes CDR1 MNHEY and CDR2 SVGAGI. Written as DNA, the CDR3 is TGTGCCAGCAGTTCCTATAGTCACCCAGGGGAGTTCTTC. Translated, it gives CASSSYSHPGEFF.

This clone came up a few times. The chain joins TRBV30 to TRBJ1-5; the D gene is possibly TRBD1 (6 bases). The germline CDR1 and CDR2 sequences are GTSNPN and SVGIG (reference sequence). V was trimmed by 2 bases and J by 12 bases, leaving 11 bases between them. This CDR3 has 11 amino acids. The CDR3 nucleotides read TGTGCCTGGAGTCTCCGGGACATCCAGCATTTT. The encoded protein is CAWSLRDIQHF.

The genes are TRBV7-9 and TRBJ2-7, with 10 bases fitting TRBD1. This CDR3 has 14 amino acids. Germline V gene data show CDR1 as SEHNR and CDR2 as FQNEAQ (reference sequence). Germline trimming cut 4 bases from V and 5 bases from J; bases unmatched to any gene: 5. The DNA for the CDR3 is TGTGCCAGCAGCTCCCCGGGACAGGGGCACGAGCAGTACTTC. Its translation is CASSSPGQGHEQYF.

In DNA, the CDR3 is TGCAGCGTTGAAATCACGGGCGGTGAAAAACTGTTTTTT. Translation: CSVEITGGEKLFF. The rearrangement uses TRBV29-1 and TRBJ1-4, with D unclear. Germline-derived CDR1 and CDR2 are SQVTM and ANQGSEA. The CDR3 covers 13 residues. The V and J ends lost 2 bases and 7 bases respectively, with 11 bases between them.

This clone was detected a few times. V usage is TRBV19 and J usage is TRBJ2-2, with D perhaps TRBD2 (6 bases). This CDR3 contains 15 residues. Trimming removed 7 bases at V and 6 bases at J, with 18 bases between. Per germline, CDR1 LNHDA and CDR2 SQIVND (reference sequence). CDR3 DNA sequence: TGTGCCAGTACAAATGGAGGGCCCCCGGCCGGGGAGCTGTTTTTT. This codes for CASTNGGPPAGELFF.

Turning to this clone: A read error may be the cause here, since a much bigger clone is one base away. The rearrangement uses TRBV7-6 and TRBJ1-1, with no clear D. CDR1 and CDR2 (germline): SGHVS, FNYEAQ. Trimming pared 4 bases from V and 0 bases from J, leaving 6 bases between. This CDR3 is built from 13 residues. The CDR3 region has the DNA TGTGCCAGCAGCTCCCAGCTGAACACTGAAGCTTTCTTT. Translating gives CASSSQLNTEAFF.

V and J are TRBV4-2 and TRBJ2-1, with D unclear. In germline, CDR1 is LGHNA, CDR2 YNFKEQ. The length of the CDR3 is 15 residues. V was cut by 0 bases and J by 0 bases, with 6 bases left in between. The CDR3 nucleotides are TGTGCCAGCAGCCAAGAGTACCGCTCCTACAATGAGCAGTTCTTC. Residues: CASSQEYRSYNEQFF.

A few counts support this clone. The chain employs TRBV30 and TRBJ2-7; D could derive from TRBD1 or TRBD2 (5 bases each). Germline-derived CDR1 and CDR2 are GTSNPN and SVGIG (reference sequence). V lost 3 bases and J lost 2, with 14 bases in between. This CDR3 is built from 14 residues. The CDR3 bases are TGTGCCTGGAGCCCCGGGACGGCAACCTACGAGCAGTACTTC. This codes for CAWSPGTATYEQYF.